These 5 T cell receptor beta chains originate from one sample sequenced in a study of T cells in Graves' hyperthyroidism and ophthalmopathy. The TCR beta CDR3 regions underwent amplification using RNA transcripts as the source. An initial round of RT-PCR targeting the TCR CDR3 relied on the HTBI primer set. Each CDR3 protein gets one entry after TCRdb re-called the multiplex PCR reads with MiXCR. This table has around 540,000 distinct CDR3 sequences, approximately 44% appearing once. Sequences were obtained from peripheral blood or thyroid tissue (not recorded which). These receptor sequences come from a woman between 18 and 29 years old with Graves' hyperthyroidism.

This clonotype was detected many times. DNA for the CDR3: TGTGCCAGCAGCCAAGAACTGGCAGGGATAGGAGGAGGTGGCTACACCTTC. The encoded protein is CASSQELAGIGGGGYTF. The chain is built from TRBV7-9 and TRBJ1-2; possibly TRBD1 for D (5 bases). This CDR3 is built from 17 residues. The V gene lost 5 bases and the J gene lost 7 bases, with 26 bases spanning the gap. In germline, CDR1 is SEHNR, CDR2 FQNEAQ (reference sequence).

J is TRBJ2-5 and V is TRBV2, with D possibly being TRBD1 or TRBD2 (5 bases each). Germline CDR1 SNHLY, CDR2 FYNNEI. Trimming stripped 7 bases from V and 5 bases from J, with 14 bases between. The CDR3 has 13 residues. CDR3 in DNA: TGTGCCAGCATAGGGGAGTCGCGGGAGACCCAGTACTTC. It encodes CASIGESRETQYF.

This chain connects TRBV29-1 to TRBJ2-2; 7 nucleotides agree with TRBD2. Germline CDR1 reads SQVTM; CDR2 reads ANQGSEA. The CDR3 has 13 amino acids. The J segment lost 3 bases and the V segment lost 7 bases, leaving 5 bases of the junction unmatched. CDR3 sequence reads: CSAGGSYTGELFF. DNA of the CDR3: TGCAGCGCGGGCGGGAGTTACACCGGGGAGCTGTTTTTT.

This clonotype was seen more than once but under ten times. The rearrangement uses TRBV14 and TRBJ1-5; TRBD1 agrees at 8 bases. The CDR3 contains 18 residues. CDR1 and CDR2 from the germline V gene are SGHDN and FVKESK. V lost 0 bases and J lost 3; bases outside the gene matches: 10. DNA of the CDR3: TGTGCCAGCAGCCAAGATACGGATAAGACAGGGGACAATCAGCCCCAGCATTTT. Translating gives CASSQDTDKTGDNQPQHF.

This clonotype was counted many times. The J gene is TRBJ1-2, the V gene TRBV7-3, with D perhaps TRBD1 (5 bases). Germline CDR1 is SGHTA and CDR2 is FQGTGA. The length of the CDR3 is 13 residues. V was clipped by 3 bases and J by 2 bases, with 7 bases between them. The CDR3, as DNA: TGTGCCAGCAGCTTCAGGGAAAACTATGGCTACACCTTC. Amino acids: CASSFRENYGYTF.